This TCR beta chain was sequenced during a study of blood T cell repertoires in COVID-19. Study information: The cDNA or gDNA used as material had been derived from T cells, B-cell-depleted T cells, or PBMCs.

Trimming pared 2 bases from V and 4 bases from J, leaving 14 bases between. This CDR3 contains 15 residues. Germline values: CDR1 WSHSY, CDR2 SAAADI. Some clones are missing from TCRdb's copy, which holds only in-frame ones; the method was immunoSEQ multiplex PCR. The sample records tens of thousands of clones, around 90% being singletons. Sequencing was performed on peripheral blood. This chain joins TRBV10-2 and TRBJ1-2, with D unresolved. This clonotype originated in a human donor in a cohort sampled during active COVID-19. CDR3 region: CASSEIFGNLYGYTF. The CDR3 nucleotides read TGCGCCAGCAGTGAGATTTTCGGGAACCTCTATGGCTACACCTTC.